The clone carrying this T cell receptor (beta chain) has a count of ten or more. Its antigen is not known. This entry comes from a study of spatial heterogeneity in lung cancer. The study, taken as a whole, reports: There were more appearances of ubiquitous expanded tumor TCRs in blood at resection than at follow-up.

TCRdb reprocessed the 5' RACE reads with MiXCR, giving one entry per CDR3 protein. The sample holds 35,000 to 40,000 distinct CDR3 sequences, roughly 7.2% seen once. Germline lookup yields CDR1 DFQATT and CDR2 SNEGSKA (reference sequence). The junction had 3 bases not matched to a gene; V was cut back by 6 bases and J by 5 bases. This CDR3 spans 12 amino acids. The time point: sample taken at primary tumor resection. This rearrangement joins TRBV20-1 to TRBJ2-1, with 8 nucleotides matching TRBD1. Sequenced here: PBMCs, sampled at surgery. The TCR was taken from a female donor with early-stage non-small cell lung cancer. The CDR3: CSARTGNNEQFF. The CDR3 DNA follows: TGCAGTGCCAGGACAGGGAACAATGAGCAGTTCTTC.